One and the same sample provided the 24 T cell receptor beta chains below, sequenced in a study of shared clonotypes between healthy human individuals. The assay was immunoSEQ multiplex PCR, and TCRdb's table has in-frame clones only and misses some. The table records 2 million to 2.5 million clones, about 90% of them present only once. Sequenced: naive CD4+ T cells from PBMCs. Subset noted: CD45RA+ positively selected. These receptors all come from a man aged 18 to 30 in good health. Some clones in this sample may be carry-over from other donors' samples.

The chain recombines TRBV19 with TRBJ2-2; D is ambiguous. This CDR3 contains 16 residues. The germline V gene has CDR1 LNHDA and CDR2 SQIVND (reference sequence). The V end was cut by 6 bases, the J end by 4 bases, with 18 bases between. CDR3: CASRPRAIAPTGELFF. CDR3 in DNA: TGTGCCAGTAGACCCCGGGCCATAGCCCCCACCGGGGAGCTGTTTTTT.

V usage is TRBV28 and J usage is TRBJ2-2; D perhaps matches TRBD2 (6 bases). Trimming removed 6 bases from V and 4 bases from J, with 18 bases in between. CDR3 length equals 16 residues. Germline CDR1 and CDR2: MDHEN and SYDVKM. The CDR3 coding sequence is TGTGCCAGCAGACGAGCCGGGACTGCTCCCACCGGGGAGCTGTTTTTT. Translated, it gives CASRRAGTAPTGELFF. The full variable domain, its missing parts supplied by reference TRBV28 and TRBJ2-2, is DVKVTQSSRYLVKRTGEKVFLECVQDMDHENMFWYRQDPGLGLRLIYFSYDVKMKEKGDIPEGYSVSREKKERFSLILESASTNQTSMYLCASRRAGTAPTGELFFGEGSRLTVL.

The chain combines TRBV27 with TRBJ1-4; perhaps TRBD1 as D (6 bases). V was shortened by 3 bases and J by 3 bases, with 11 bases between the two germline ends. The CDR3 consists of 15 residues. Germline assignment: CDR1 MNHEY and CDR2 SMNVEV (reference sequence). CDR3 DNA: TGTGCCAGCAGTTTTATGGGACAACCTAATGAAAAACTGTTTTTT. Its protein product is CASSFMGQPNEKLFF.

This clone appeared a few times. This sequence joins TRBV2 and TRBJ2-1, with TRBD1 identical over 8 bases. The CDR3 runs 14 residues. After removal of 7 bases from V and 5 bases from J, the junction contained 7 bases not matched to a gene. The germline gives CDR1 SNHLY, CDR2 FYNNEI. CDR3 in amino acids: CASNRGSLDNEQFF. CDR3 bases: TGTGCCAGCAACAGGGGGAGTCTCGACAATGAGCAGTTCTTC.

The chain joins TRBV4-3 to TRBJ2-1; 8 bases match TRBD2. Germline V gene data show CDR1 as LGHNA and CDR2 as YSLEER. V shed 0 bases, J shed 4 bases, and the junction held 5 bases outside the gene matches. CDR3 length: 16 residues. CDR3 region: CASSQEAGDLYNEQFF. The CDR3 DNA sequence: TGCGCCAGCAGCCAAGAAGCGGGAGATTTGTACAATGAGCAGTTCTTC.

Of note for this clone: The same CDR3 also results from other DNA sequences found in this sample. This chain uses TRBV10-3 with TRBJ2-7; D may correspond to TRBD1 or TRBD2 (6 bases each). This CDR3 is built from 12 residues. V lost 2 bases to trimming and J lost 5 bases, with 7 bases between them. CDR1 and CDR2 (germline): ENHRY, SYGVKD. The CDR3 sequence: CAISERGDEQYF. In DNA, the CDR3 is TGTGCCATCAGTGAGAGGGGGGACGAGCAGTACTTC.

The V and J genes are TRBV5-8 and TRBJ2-5, with D uncertain. V was trimmed by 4 bases and J by 9 bases, leaving 10 bases between them. The CDR3 sequence is 11 residues long. CDR1 and CDR2 from the germline V gene are SGHTS and YDEGEE. This chain's CDR3 is CASSRSAAQYF. CDR3 DNA sequence: TGTGCCAGCAGCCGGAGTGCGGCCCAGTACTTC.

The CDR3 DNA reads TGTGCCAGCAGTAGGGATCGACAGGGGGTTAGCACAGATACGCAGTATTTT. Translation: CASSRDRQGVSTDTQYF. The rearrangement joins TRBV28 to TRBJ2-3; TRBD1 matches 9 bases. From germline, CDR1 is MDHEN and CDR2 SYDVKM. The trim removed 5 bases at V and 0 bases at J, leaving 9 bases unmatched. The CDR3 extends over 17 amino acids.

The J gene is TRBJ2-1, the V gene TRBV29-1; maybe TRBD2 (6 bases). The V and J ends lost 0 bases and 0 bases respectively, with 12 bases between them. This CDR3 is built from 16 residues. CDR1 is SQVTM, CDR2 ANQGSEA, per germline. In DNA, the CDR3 is TGCAGCGTTGAAGATCTTCGGGGGAGCTCCTACAATGAGCAGTTCTTC. Translated, it gives CSVEDLRGSSYNEQFF.

The V and J genes are TRBV18 and TRBJ2-5; D unclear. Germline V lookup: CDR1 KGHSH, CDR2 LQKENI. V dropped 3 bases and J dropped 5 bases, with 10 bases sitting between them. The CDR3 covers 13 residues. In DNA form, the CDR3 reads TGTGCCAGCTCACCCTCCCAAGAGGAGACCCAGTACTTC. Its translation: CASSPSQEETQYF.

V is TRBV30 and J is TRBJ1-5, with D uncertain. The V end was cut by 3 bases, the J end by 2 bases, with 8 bases between. CDR3 length: 13 amino acids. Looked up from germline, CDR1 is GTSNPN and CDR2 is SVGIG (reference sequence). Here the CDR3 DNA reads TGTGCCTGGAGCGCCAAGGGCAATCAGCCCCAGCATTTT. Amino acids: CAWSAKGNQPQHF.

The CDR3 here is CASTQTRGFGELFF. The CDR3 bases are TGTGCCAGCACACAAACAAGGGGGTTCGGGGAGCTGTTTTTT. The rearrangement links TRBV11-2 to TRBJ2-2, with D possibly TRBD1 on 6 matching bases. The CDR3 has 14 amino acids. The germline V and J ends were trimmed by 7 bases and 7 bases, with 16 bases remaining between them. Germline-derived CDR1 and CDR2 are SGHAT and FQNNGV.

The V and J genes are TRBV28 and TRBJ2-4; 8 bases fit TRBD1. CDR1 MDHEN and CDR2 SYDVKM come from the germline V gene. V lost 7 bases to trimming and J lost 4 bases; unmatched junction nucleotides: 9. CDR3 size: 15 residues. Here the CDR3 DNA reads TGTGCCAGCATTCCCACCGGGACAGGAAAAAACATTCAGTACTTC. This gives the protein CASIPTGTGKNIQYF.

The chain couples TRBV6-1 to TRBJ2-7, with 8 bases lining up with TRBD1. This CDR3 has 15 amino acids. Germline-derived CDR1 and CDR2 are MNHNS and SASEGT. After removal of 3 bases from V and 4 bases from J, the junction contained 8 bases not matched to a gene. The CDR3 region is CASSETPGGVYEQYF. The CDR3, as DNA: TGTGCCAGCAGTGAGACCCCAGGGGGCGTTTACGAGCAGTACTTC.

The gene calls are TRBV4-2 and TRBJ2-7, with D perhaps TRBD2 (6 bases). This CDR3 region has 16 residues. Germline CDR1 LGHNA, CDR2 YNFKEQ. The V gene lost 0 bases and the J gene lost 5 bases, with 17 bases spanning the gap. The CDR3 bases are TGTGCCAGCAGCCAAGATGCGGGGCGCGGAACCCACGAGCAGTACTTC. It yields the protein CASSQDAGRGTHEQYF.

This sequence joins TRBV7-8 and TRBJ2-4; 10 bases map to TRBD1. This CDR3 is built from 14 residues. The ends lost 5 bases at V and 4 bases at J; junction bases unmatched: 2. Germline values: CDR1 SGHVS, CDR2 FQNEAQ. DNA of the CDR3: TGTGCCAGCAGCCCGGACAGGGGGAAAAACATTCAGTACTTC. Translation: CASSPDRGKNIQYF.

J is TRBJ1-4 and V is TRBV28; 11 nucleotides line up with TRBD1. The V segment lost 9 bases and the J segment 8 bases; nucleotides outside the gene matches: 11. The CDR3 is 15 residues long. Germline V gives CDR1 MDHEN, CDR2 SYDVKM. The CDR3 loop reads CASRLTDRGPEKLFF. For the CDR3, the DNA is TGTGCCAGTCGGCTGACGGACAGGGGGCCCGAAAAACTGTTTTTT.

The chain uses TRBV7-2 and TRBJ2-7; 8 bases are shared with TRBD2. Germline CDR1 and CDR2: SGHTA and FQGNSA. This CDR3 contains 15 residues. J gave up 0 bases and V 1 base, and 2 bases lay outside the gene matches. CDR3 region: CASSLDSGGSYEQYF. Here the CDR3 DNA reads TGTGCCAGCAGCTTAGACAGCGGGGGCTCCTACGAGCAGTACTTC.

The chain carries TRBV18 and TRBJ1-5; perhaps TRBD1 as D (5 bases). Germline CDR1 KGHSH, CDR2 LQKENI. The CDR3 extends over 14 amino acids. V lost 0 bases to trimming and J lost 5 bases, with 8 bases between them. The CDR3 DNA is TGTGCCAGCTCACCACCCGGGACGTATCAGCCCCAGCATTTT. Amino acid sequence: CASSPPGTYQPQHF.

This chain joins TRBV10-3 and TRBJ1-1; D possibly corresponds to TRBD1 (6 bases). V lost 6 bases, J lost 3 bases, and 17 bases lay in between. Looked up from germline, CDR1 is ENHRY and CDR2 is SYGVKD. The CDR3 runs 15 residues. CDR3 nucleotides: TGTGCCATCAGATGGGACACGGCAGGGGACACTGAAGCTTTCTTT. The encoded protein is CAIRWDTAGDTEAFF.

On this clone itself: The same CDR3 is also encoded by other DNA sequences in this sample. The chain has TRBV5-5 and TRBJ1-2; perhaps TRBD1 as D (5 bases). CDR3 length: 14 residues. V was cut by 0 bases and J by 0 bases, with 6 bases left in between. CDR1 is SGHKS, CDR2 YYEKEE, per germline (reference sequence). CDR3 nucleotides: TGTGCCAGCAGCTTGGACAGGACTAACTATGGCTACACCTTC. It encodes CASSLDRTNYGYTF.

V and J are TRBV6-5 and TRBJ2-2; D possibly matches TRBD1 or TRBD2 (6 bases each). Germline CDR1 and CDR2: MNHEY and SVGAGI. The CDR3 loop spans 16 amino acids. The ends were cut back, 0 bases at V and 8 bases at J, with 16 bases in the middle. The chain's CDR3 is CASSYSKLGGLGELFF. The CDR3 DNA reads as TGTGCCAGCAGTTACTCGAAACTGGGGGGCCTAGGGGAGCTGTTTTTT.

The rearrangement links TRBV11-1 to TRBJ2-5; TRBD1 matches at 7 bases. The V gene end was trimmed by 0 bases and the J gene end by 5 bases; junction bases not matched to a gene: 6. Germline CDR1 and CDR2: SGHAT and FQDESV (reference sequence). CDR3 length equals 15 residues. The CDR3 sequence is CASSLADRSAETQYF. In DNA, the CDR3 is TGTGCCAGCAGCTTAGCGGACAGGTCTGCGGAGACCCAGTACTTC.

This clone was detected only a few times. The chain has TRBV20-1 and TRBJ1-1; maybe TRBD1 (5 bases). Trimming stripped 6 bases from V and 7 bases from J, with 12 bases between. This CDR3 comprises 11 residues. Germline CDR1 and CDR2: DFQATT and SNEGSKA (reference sequence). The CDR3 DNA reads as TGCAGTGCGACCAGGGTAGTTGAAGCTTTCTTT. Its translation is CSATRVVEAFF.